This T cell receptor beta chain was found in a study of CD8 T cells in Susac syndrome. About this clonotype itself: The antigen is not known.

Study results and limitations: It was acknowledged in the study that the number of individuals who were included in its TCR sequencing and HLA analysis was relatively small.

The germline V gene has CDR1 MGHDK and CDR2 SYGVNS. The CDR3 consists of 11 residues. The ends were cut back, 8 bases at V and 9 bases at J, with 11 bases in the middle. Reverse transcription of about 0.5 to 1 ug RNA used random hexamers. Amplification of TCR beta CDR3 used immunoSEQ multiplex PCR across 54 Vbeta and 13 Jbeta. Each CDR3 protein is one row after TCRdb ran MiXCR on the immunoSEQ multiplex PCR reads. Among 80,000 or so distinct CDR3 sequences listed, around 94% were seen once. TCR beta from blood CD8+ and CD4+ T cells was sequenced. Negative isolation was used for CD8+ and CD4+ T cells, and FACS enrichment was applied to TEMRA cells.

The V call is TRBV25-1, the J call TRBJ2-1, with D possibly TRBD2 on 6 matching bases. This clonotype was obtained from a human donor in good health. Sequenced sample: CD8+ T cells from PBMCs. The CDR3 DNA reads as TGTGCCAGCGGTACTAGCACTGAGCAGTTCTTC. As protein: CASGTSTEQFF.